Sequencing of this T cell receptor (beta chain) was carried out in a study of cytomegalovirus exposure and HLA in healthy donors. For the study at large: The Caucasian-associated ancestry cluster held more than 80% of under 450 genotyped donors.

A note on this clone: The antigen is not known.

Study outcomes and limitations: Among the sequence variants, a highly shared cluster was likely an artifact of sequencing. The dataset shows that most TCR sequences were rare, while some public TCRs occurred in many donors. The classifier, whose performance was assessed in both the original and validation cohorts, reportedly diagnosed cytomegalovirus status with high specificity and sensitivity.

The ends lost 6 bases at V and 8 bases at J; junction bases unmatched: 10. Germline V gene data show CDR1 as MNHNY and CDR2 as SVGAGI (reference sequence). This CDR3 spans 14 amino acids. Both 60 Vbeta primers and 13 Jbeta primers went into the PCR. The protocol was immunoSEQ multiplex PCR, while the TCRdb copy is restricted to in-frame clones and leaves out a portion. There are 110,000 or so clones in the sample; around 77% occur only once, and less than 6% lies in the top ten. The clonotype originates from a woman aged 25 to 39 in good health and CMV-seropositive. The chain recombines TRBV6-6 with TRBJ1-3; the match to TRBD1 covers 7 bases. Sequenced: PBMCs. For the CDR3, the DNA is TGTGCCAGCAGCCACCAGGGACAGAGTGACACCATATATTTT. It yields the protein CASSHQGQSDTIYF.